One and the same sample provided the 6 T cell receptor beta chains below, sequenced in a study of blood T cell repertoires in COVID-19. The protocol was immunoSEQ multiplex PCR, while the TCRdb copy is restricted to in-frame clones and leaves out a portion. The sample has 200,000 to 250,000 clones, about 84% seen once. Sequenced: peripheral blood. These receptors were taken from a woman over 75 with COVID-19, enrolled during active disease.

This clone was observed once. The chain couples TRBV5-1 to TRBJ1-6; possible D gene TRBD1, 5 bases. The CDR3 consists of 14 residues. Trimming shortened V by 4 bases and J by 5 bases, and 10 bases separated the two germline ends. Germline-derived CDR1 and CDR2 are SGHRS and YFSETQ. The CDR3 bases are TGCGCCAGCAGCCGGCAGGGTGATAATTCACCCCTCCACTTT. Encoded protein: CASSRQGDNSPLHF.

V gene TRBV5-4 combines with J gene TRBJ1-4; possibly TRBD1 for D (6 bases). Germline lookup yields CDR1 SGHNT and CDR2 YYREEE (reference sequence). The V end lost 4 bases, the J end lost 8 bases, and 15 bases lay between the germline ends. The length of the CDR3 is 14 residues. The CDR3 coding sequence is TGTGCCAGCAGCAACAGGGCCAAGGACGAAAAACTGTTTTTT. It encodes CASSNRAKDEKLFF.

The CDR3 here is CASTQAGGASPTYNEQFF. CDR3 sequence (DNA): TGCGCCAGCACACAAGCGGGGGGGGCAAGTCCCACCTACAATGAGCAGTTCTTC. The rearrangement uses TRBV5-1 and TRBJ2-1; 10 nucleotides line up with TRBD2. This CDR3 has 18 residues. Germline CDR1 and CDR2: SGHRS and YFSETQ. The V gene end was trimmed by 6 bases and the J gene end by 2 bases; junction bases not matched to a gene: 14.

The chain couples TRBV7-9 to TRBJ1-1, with D perhaps TRBD1 (5 bases). Per the germline V gene, CDR1 is SEHNR and CDR2 is FQNEAQ (reference sequence). The V and J ends lost 4 bases and 8 bases respectively, with 8 bases between them. The CDR3 covers 11 residues. The CDR3 bases are TGTGCCAGCAGCTCCCGACAGGAAGCTTTCTTT. This encodes CASSSRQEAFF.

There are a few counts of this clone. The J gene is TRBJ1-1, the V gene TRBV12-3 or TRBV12-4; D unclear. The CDR3 runs 13 residues. V lost 2 bases, J lost 4 bases, and 8 bases lay in between. Here the CDR3 reads CASSLIESTEAFF. The CDR3 region has the DNA TGTGCCAGCAGTTTAATTGAGTCCACTGAAGCTTTCTTT.

The rearrangement joins TRBV5-6 to TRBJ1-1; D is perhaps TRBD1 (5 bases). V gave up 3 bases and J gave up 5 bases, with 17 bases separating them. The CDR3 covers 15 residues. The germline CDR1 and CDR2 sequences are SGHDT and YYEEEE. DNA for the CDR3: TGTGCCAGCAGCTATACAGGAACCCAGGAGACTGAAGCTTTCTTT. It encodes CASSYTGTQETEAFF.